These 5 T cell receptor beta chains were all obtained from the same sample, sequenced in a study of blood T cell repertoires in COVID-19. The assay was immunoSEQ multiplex PCR, and TCRdb's table has in-frame clones only and misses some. The data hold 220,000 or so clones, with more than 80% observed a single time. Sequencing was performed on PBMCs or T cells enriched from blood (not recorded which). These receptors were obtained from a man aged 45-60 years who had been exposed to COVID-19.

The genes are TRBV7-3 and TRBJ1-6; D not certain. The germline V gene has CDR1 SGHTA and CDR2 FQGTGA. CDR3 size: 14 residues. Deletions cut 6 bases from V and 5 bases from J, with 11 bases between. CDR3 DNA: TGTGCCAGCAGGTCCTACGGGGATAATTCACCCCTCCACTTT. Translation: CASRSYGDNSPLHF.

This chain joins TRBV7-2 and TRBJ2-5, with TRBD2 matching over 10 bases. This CDR3 is built from 14 residues. CDR1 is SGHTA and CDR2 is FQGNSA in the germline V gene. The V gene end was trimmed by 5 bases and the J gene end by 4 bases; junction bases not matched to a gene: 4. CDR3 nucleotides: TGTGCCAGCAGCACAGCGGGGGGGGTAGAGACCCAGTACTTC. This translates into CASSTAGGVETQYF.

The chain links TRBV28 to TRBJ1-5; the match to TRBD1 covers 8 bases. The V gene's germline CDR1 is MDHEN and CDR2 SYDVKM. Trimming at V came to 7 bases and at J to 5 bases, leaving 7 bases not matched to a gene. This CDR3 has 14 amino acids. This CDR3 reads CASTITGGYQPQHF. Written as DNA, the CDR3 is TGTGCCAGCACGATCACAGGGGGTTATCAGCCCCAGCATTTT.

The rearrangement uses TRBV19 and TRBJ1-1; 7 bases match TRBD1. Per the germline V gene, CDR1 is LNHDA and CDR2 is SQIVND (reference sequence). The CDR3 runs 14 residues. The trim removed 1 base at V and 4 bases at J, leaving 3 bases unmatched. CDR3 sequence: CASSIGQGGTEAFF. DNA for the CDR3: TGTGCCAGTAGTATAGGACAGGGAGGCACTGAAGCTTTCTTT.

The chain joins TRBV9 to TRBJ2-3; 9 bases align to TRBD2. Germline lookup yields CDR1 SGDLS and CDR2 YYNGEE. The length of the CDR3 is 15 residues. V trimming: 4 bases; J trimming: 5 bases; junction bases outside the gene matches: 8. The CDR3, as DNA: TGTGCCAGCAGCTCCCGCGGGGGGGCAGGAGATACGCAGTATTTT. This translates into CASSSRGGAGDTQYF.